These 10 T cell receptor beta chains came from one sample sequenced in a study of control samples from healthy donors and cancer patients. Generated by immunoSEQ multiplex PCR, the TCRdb table keeps only in-frame clones and is missing some. This table holds around 200,000 clones, 80% to 95% found once. Sequencing used blood. Source of these receptors: a man aged 18-30 years in good health.

The V gene is TRBV5-4, the J gene TRBJ1-1; 7 bases match TRBD1. The CDR3 covers 15 residues. V shed 0 bases, J shed 3 bases, and the junction held 5 bases outside the gene matches. The germline V gene has CDR1 SGHNT and CDR2 YYREEE (reference sequence). Here the CDR3 DNA reads TGTGCCAGCAGCTTGGCCGGGCAGGGGGACACTGAAGCTTTCTTT. Translating gives CASSLAGQGDTEAFF.

This chain uses TRBV29-1 with TRBJ1-1; 7 positions agree with TRBD1. Looked up from germline, CDR1 is SQVTM and CDR2 is ANQGSEA. V was clipped by 3 bases and J by 1 base; unmatched bases: 2. The CDR3 contains 13 residues. The CDR3 DNA is TGCAGCGTTGAGGGACAGCCGAACACTGAAGCTTTCTTT. It encodes CSVEGQPNTEAFF.

CDR3 sequence reads: CASSFDRSSYEQYF. The CDR3 DNA reads as TGTGCCAGCAGTTTTGACAGGTCCTCCTACGAGCAGTACTTC. This sequence joins TRBV27 and TRBJ2-7, with D perhaps matching TRBD1 (6 bases). This CDR3 is 14 amino acids long. The ends were cut back, 3 bases at V and 0 bases at J, with 9 bases in the middle. The germline CDR1 and CDR2 sequences are MNHEY and SMNVEV (reference sequence).

The rearrangement joins TRBV2 to TRBJ2-7, with D unresolved. The V gene lost 8 bases and the J gene lost 4 bases, with 21 bases spanning the gap. Looked up from germline, CDR1 is SNHLY and CDR2 is FYNNEI. The length of the CDR3 is 15 residues. The CDR3 bases are TGTGCCAGCCAGACCAGCCATGGGGAAACTTACGAGCAGTACTTC. Amino acid sequence: CASQTSHGETYEQYF.

The chain is built from TRBV6-1 and TRBJ1-2; no reliable D call. The CDR3 is made up of 14 amino acids. V dropped 0 bases and J dropped 0 bases, with 5 bases sitting between them. Germline V gene data show CDR1 as MNHNS and CDR2 as SASEGT. The CDR3 spells CASSEAVTNYGYTF. The DNA of the CDR3 is TGTGCCAGCAGTGAAGCTGTGACTAACTATGGCTACACCTTC.

The chain joins TRBV20-1 to TRBJ1-1; D not certain. V lost 5 bases and J 11 bases, leaving 12 bases between the germline ends. Germline V CDR1 and CDR2: DFQATT, SNEGSKA (reference sequence). The CDR3 is 10 residues long. The CDR3 DNA reads as TGCAGTGCTGCTTTGGGCTACGCTTTCTTT. Amino acids: CSAALGYAFF.

This rearrangement joins TRBV19 to TRBJ1-1; perhaps TRBD1 as D (6 bases). V lost 3 bases and J lost 6, with 14 bases in between. The CDR3 sequence is 14 residues long. Germline loops: CDR1 LNHDA, CDR2 SQIVND (reference sequence). The CDR3, as DNA: TGTGCCAGTAGTATTGTATTGGGGGCATCTGAAGCTTTCTTT. Its protein is CASSIVLGASEAFF. Combining the CDR3 with reference TRBV19 and TRBJ1-1 gives the whole variable domain DGGITQSPKYLFRKEGQNVTLSCEQNLNHDAMYWYRQDPGQGLRLIYYSQIVNDFQKGDIAEGYSVSREKKESFPLTVTSAQKNPTAFYLCASSIVLGASEAFFGQGTRLTVV.

This clone has more than one count but fewer than ten. This chain uses TRBV12-5 with TRBJ2-3; D gene unclear. V dropped 5 bases and J dropped 0 bases, with 21 bases sitting between them. The germline gives CDR1 LGHNT, CDR2 FRNRAP. The CDR3 is 18 residues long. CDR3 nucleotide sequence: TGTGCTAGTGGTCCGACCCCTGACGGACGAATTAGCACAGATACGCAGTATTTT. As protein: CASGPTPDGRISTDTQYF.

The chain couples TRBV29-1 to TRBJ1-2; D possibly corresponds to TRBD1 (6 bases). V was cut by 5 bases and J by 4 bases, with 11 bases left in between. This CDR3 spans 12 amino acids. Germline loops: CDR1 SQVTM, CDR2 ANQGSEA. The chain's CDR3 is CSVKGVLYGYTF. DNA for the CDR3: TGCAGCGTTAAGGGGGTTCTCTATGGCTACACCTTC.

The V and J genes are TRBV2 and TRBJ1-2; D is perhaps TRBD1 (6 bases). CDR1 is SNHLY, CDR2 FYNNEI, per germline. There are 13 residues in the CDR3. Trimming removed 0 bases at V and 8 bases at J, with 10 bases between. CDR3 sequence reads: CASSEATGRGYTF. CDR3 DNA: TGTGCCAGCAGTGAAGCTACAGGGCGAGGCTACACCTTC.